Given below is one T cell receptor (beta chain) in context. Its specificity is unknown. This record comes from a study of shared clonotypes between healthy human individuals. The study, taken as a whole, reports: Among a few donors, approximately 5% of naive CD4 clonotypes were found in common.

TCRdb's table, derived via immunoSEQ multiplex PCR, lists solely in-frame clones and lacks some. The sample lists 550,000 to 850,000 clones, 74% occurring once. The CDR3 consists of 14 residues. V was clipped by 8 bases and J by 4 bases; unmatched bases: 11. CDR1 and CDR2 (germline): MNHNS, SASEGT. This clonotype originated in a woman aged 25 to 39 in good health. The gene calls are TRBV6-1 and TRBJ2-7; 7 bases fit TRBD1. Sequencing was performed on memory CD4+ T cells sorted from blood. Noted subset: CD45RA-negative fraction. CDR3 sequence (DNA): TGTGCCAGCCTAAAACAGGGGTCCCAATACGAGCAGTACTTC. Its translation is CASLKQGSQYEQYF.